Shown below are 25 T cell receptor beta chains from a single sample sequenced in a study of T cell responses to AZD1222 COVID-19 vaccine. Libraries were prepared by immunoSEQ multiplex PCR; TCRdb keeps only in-frame clonotypes and omits some of them. Of 120,000 to 150,000 clones in the sample, about 86% were seen once. The material was peripheral blood, obtained 28 days after the second AZD1222 dose. The receptors derive from an adult who received the AZD1222 COVID-19 vaccine.

The chain joins TRBV9 to TRBJ2-1; D not certain. The CDR3 runs to 14 residues. V was cut by 4 bases and J by 9 bases, with 17 bases left in between. The germline V gene encodes CDR1 SGDLS and CDR2 YYNGEE. In DNA, the CDR3 is TGTGCCAGCAGCCCCTCCCGCTCCACACGTGAGCAGTTCTTC. This translates into CASSPSRSTREQFF. Full variable domain (outside the CDR3, taken from reference TRBV9 and TRBJ2-1): DSGVTQTPKHLITATGQRVTLRCSPRSGDLSVYWYQQSLDQGLQFLIQYYNGEERAKGNILERFSAQQFPDLHSELNLSSLELGDSALYFCASSPSRSTREQFFGPGTRLTVL.

V gene TRBV7-9 combines with J gene TRBJ2-7; the D is unclear. V was shortened by 5 bases and J by 4 bases, with 9 bases between the two germline ends. The CDR3 extends over 12 amino acids. Germline V gene lookup returns CDR1 SEHNR and CDR2 FQNEAQ (reference sequence). This CDR3 reads CASSRVSYEQYF. CDR3 nucleotides: TGTGCCAGCAGCCGGGTCTCTTACGAGCAGTACTTC.

V is TRBV9 and J is TRBJ1-3, with unresolved D. V was shortened by 4 bases and J by 0 bases, with 11 bases between the two germline ends. The CDR3 is 15 amino acids. The germline V gene has CDR1 SGDLS and CDR2 YYNGEE. CDR3: CASSILDSSGNTIYF. As DNA, the CDR3 is TGTGCCAGCAGCATTCTAGATTCCTCTGGAAACACCATATATTTT.

The chain carries TRBV7-2 and TRBJ2-7, with TRBD1 as a possible D gene (5 bases). V gave up 2 bases and J gave up 4 bases, with 15 bases separating them. From germline, CDR1 is SGHTA and CDR2 FQGNSA. There are 15 residues in the CDR3. The CDR3: CASSLFRGPPYEQYF. The CDR3 DNA sequence: TGTGCCAGCAGCTTATTTAGGGGCCCCCCTTACGAGCAGTACTTC.

The chain has TRBV4-1 and TRBJ1-4, with D unresolved. With 5 bases removed from V and 4 bases from J, the gap between germline ends came to 8 bases. Per germline, CDR1 MGHRA and CDR2 YSYEKL. The CDR3 runs to 13 residues. CDR3 amino acids: CASSDGINEKLFF. In DNA, the CDR3 is TGCGCCAGCAGCGACGGAATTAATGAAAAACTGTTTTTT.

V and J are TRBV4-2 and TRBJ2-5, with D maybe TRBD2 (6 bases). This CDR3 is built from 20 residues. The V end lost 1 base, the J end lost 1 base, and 25 bases lay between the germline ends. Germline-derived CDR1 and CDR2 are LGHNA and YNFKEQ. CDR3 region: CASSQATLPTSPTFQETQYF. In DNA form, the CDR3 reads TGTGCCAGCAGCCAAGCCACCCTCCCGACTAGTCCAACATTCCAAGAGACCCAGTACTTC.

The chain is built from TRBV12-2 and TRBJ2-5; no DNA check was done on the table's D call, TRBD2. TRBV12-2 is designated a pseudogene. The CDR3 spans 15 residues. CDR3 DNA sequence: TGTGCAAGTCGCTTAGCCTGGACTCCTCAAGAGACCCAGTACTTC. It translates to CASRLAWTPQETQYF.

V gene TRBV7-9 combines with J gene TRBJ2-1; D is ambiguous. The CDR3 covers 12 residues. The germline V and J ends were trimmed by 1 base and 10 bases, with 8 bases remaining between them. The germline CDR1 and CDR2 sequences are SEHNR and FQNEAQ (reference sequence). CDR3 residues: CASSLEHFEQFF. The CDR3 DNA follows: TGTGCCAGCAGCTTAGAACATTTCGAGCAGTTCTTC.

The rearrangement joins TRBV6-1 to TRBJ1-3; no reliable D call. The CDR3 spans 16 residues. Trimming left V 0 bases short and J 0 bases short, with 9 bases between. Germline CDR1 and CDR2: MNHNS and SASEGT. Written as DNA, the CDR3 is TGTGCCAGCAGTGAAGCAGACCGCAGCTCTGGAAACACCATATATTTT. Its protein product is CASSEADRSSGNTIYF.

The chain combines TRBV18 with TRBJ2-3; D possibly corresponds to TRBD1 (5 bases). CDR1 is KGHSH and CDR2 is LQKENI in the germline V gene. The CDR3 runs 15 residues. V lost 0 bases and J lost 4, with 11 bases in between. CDR3 in amino acids: CASSPPGLGADTQYF. In DNA, the CDR3 is TGTGCCAGCTCACCACCGGGGCTAGGAGCAGATACGCAGTATTTT. Supplemented by reference TRBV18 and TRBJ2-3, the full variable domain reads NAGVMQNPRHLVRRRGQEARLRCSPMKGHSHVYWYRQLPEEGLKFMVYLQKENIIDESGMPKERFSAEFPKEGPSILRIQQVVRGDSAAYFCASSPPGLGADTQYFGPGTRLTVL.

In its sample, this clone was seen a few times. CDR3 protein: CASSSAGTGVSYEQYF. The DNA for the CDR3 is TGTGCCAGCAGCTCAGCCGGGACAGGGGTCTCCTACGAGCAGTACTTC. J is TRBJ2-7 and V is TRBV13; the match to TRBD1 covers 10 bases. The CDR3 covers 16 residues. V gave up 4 bases and J gave up 0 bases; unmatched junction bases: 6. CDR1 and CDR2 (germline): PRHDT, FYEKMQ (reference sequence).

The chain joins TRBV4-1 to TRBJ1-2; 7 bases are shared with TRBD1. The CDR3 contains 15 residues. J lost 8 bases, V lost 0 bases, and 9 bases had no gene match. Per germline, CDR1 MGHRA and CDR2 YSYEKL. Here the CDR3 DNA reads TGCGCCAGCAGCCAAGAGGCGAGGGGGCTAAGCGGCTACACCTTC. This codes for CASSQEARGLSGYTF.

This rearrangement joins TRBV27 to TRBJ2-2; D is uncertain. V was pared by 1 base and J by 4 bases, with 4 bases between. This CDR3 has 13 residues. The germline CDR1 and CDR2 sequences are MNHEY and SMNVEV (reference sequence). CDR3 amino acids: CASSLYGTGELFF. CDR3 DNA sequence: TGTGCCAGCAGTTTATACGGCACCGGGGAGCTGTTTTTT.

This clone came up once. The V call is TRBV3-1 (or the pseudogene TRBV3-2), the J call TRBJ1-4; D gene uncertain. V lost 4 bases, J lost 0 bases, and 6 bases lay in between. The CDR3 is 14 amino acids. The germline V gene has CDR1 LGHDT and CDR2 YNNKEL (reference sequence). The CDR3 DNA sequence: TGTGCCAGCAGCCGGCGCTCAACTAATGAAAAACTGTTTTTT. Translation gives CASSRRSTNEKLFF.

V is TRBV21-1 and J is TRBJ1-4; the table's D call of TRBD1 was not tested on the DNA. TRBV21-1 represents a pseudogene. CDR3 length: 17 amino acids. CDR3 sequence reads: CASSDRGDRATNEKLFF. The CDR3 region has the DNA TGTGCCAGCAGTGACCGCGGTGACAGGGCCACTAATGAAAAACTGTTTTTT.

The genes are TRBV5-1 and TRBJ1-4, with 7 bases fitting TRBD1. The CDR3 totals 16 residues. CDR1 and CDR2 (germline): SGHRS, YFSETQ. V dropped 2 bases and J dropped 6; count of bases not matched to a gene: 10. The CDR3 DNA sequence: TGCGCCAGCAGCTTACCCCAGGGGGAGTCAGATGAAAAACTGTTTTTT. Amino acids: CASSLPQGESDEKLFF.

The sample holds a few counts of this clone. This rearrangement joins TRBV5-6 to TRBJ2-5; possibly TRBD2 for D (6 bases). This CDR3 spans 15 amino acids. The germline V and J ends were trimmed by 4 bases and 7 bases, with 20 bases remaining between them. Per germline, CDR1 SGHDT and CDR2 YYEEEE. For the CDR3, the DNA is TGTGCCAGCAGCCCGATGGAGGGAACAATACGGACCCAGTACTTC. It yields the protein CASSPMEGTIRTQYF.

The chain is built from TRBV5-8 and TRBJ2-3; no reliable D call. The germline gives CDR1 SGHTS, CDR2 YDEGEE. This CDR3 is 16 amino acids long. V was cut by 4 bases and J by 6 bases, with 21 bases left in between. The CDR3, as DNA: TGTGCCAGCAGCAGATGGGGTAGCCAAAGGAGCGATACGCAGTATTTT. This translates into CASSRWGSQRSDTQYF.

This clone appeared a single time. The chain has TRBV6-6 and TRBJ1-6, with TRBD1 as a possible D gene (6 bases). Germline loops: CDR1 MNHNY, CDR2 SVGAGI (reference sequence). Trimming shortened V by 5 bases and J by 8 bases, and 13 bases separated the two germline ends. This CDR3 is built from 14 residues. The CDR3 nucleotides read TGTGCCAGCAGTCTCCAGGGGATTGATTCACCCCTCCACTTT. Protein sequence: CASSLQGIDSPLHF.

This chain uses TRBV7-9 with TRBJ2-3; D remains ambiguous. Germline CDR1 and CDR2: SEHNR and FQNEAQ (reference sequence). The V end was cut by 1 base, the J end by 2 bases, with 7 bases between. This CDR3 region has 14 residues. The CDR3 spells CASSLGGFTDTQYF. CDR3 in DNA: TGTGCCAGCAGCTTAGGCGGTTTCACAGATACGCAGTATTTT. The full variable domain, rest sourced from reference TRBV7-9 and TRBJ2-3, is DTGVSQNPRHKITKRGQNVTFRCDPISEHNRLYWYRQTLGQGPEFLTYFQNEAQLEKSRLLSDRFSAERPKGSFSTLEIQRTEQGDSAMYLCASSLGGFTDTQYFGPGTRLTVL.

The chain employs TRBV2 and TRBJ2-5; D not certain. V was shortened by 5 bases and J by 5 bases, with 9 bases between the two germline ends. This CDR3 contains 12 residues. Germline CDR1 and CDR2: SNHLY and FYNNEI. The CDR3, as DNA: TGTGCCAGCAGTCGGATCAGGGAGACCCAGTACTTC. Protein sequence: CASSRIRETQYF. The full variable domain, in which reference TRBV2 and TRBJ2-5 provide the parts outside the CDR3, is EPEVTQTPSHQVTQMGQEVILRCVPISNHLYFYWYRQILGQKVEFLVSFYNNEISEKSEIFDDQFSVERPDGSNFTLKIRSTKLEDSAMYFCASSRIRETQYFGPGTRLLVL.

This clone came up once. CDR3 sequence: CSVEARGLSTGELFF. The CDR3 coding sequence is TGCAGCGTCGAGGCCAGGGGGCTTAGCACCGGGGAGCTGTTTTTT. J is TRBJ2-2 and V is TRBV29-1, with 8 bases aligning to TRBD1. The ends lost 6 bases at V and 4 bases at J; junction bases unmatched: 10. This CDR3 is 15 amino acids long. CDR1 is SQVTM and CDR2 is ANQGSEA in the germline V gene.

This clone was seen a handful of times. This chain uses TRBV15 with TRBJ1-2; possibly TRBD1 for D (5 bases). V was shortened by 0 bases and J by 6 bases, with 14 bases between the two germline ends. Germline CDR1 and CDR2: LNHNV and YYDKDF (reference sequence). This CDR3 has 15 amino acids. DNA of the CDR3: TGTGCCACCAGCAGAGAAGGTACCAGGGTAAATGGCTACACCTTC. This encodes CATSREGTRVNGYTF.

The genes are TRBV7-9 and TRBJ1-5; D remains ambiguous. Germline assignment: CDR1 SEHNR and CDR2 FQNEAQ (reference sequence). V shed 2 bases and J shed 7 bases, with 6 bases lying between them. The CDR3 has 12 amino acids. Here the CDR3 DNA reads TGTGCCAGCAGCTTATGGGTCCAGCCCCAGCATTTT. Protein sequence: CASSLWVQPQHF.

The V and J genes are TRBV28 and TRBJ1-1; no definite D call. Germline assignment: CDR1 MDHEN and CDR2 SYDVKM. CDR3 length equals 15 residues. Trimming pared 4 bases from V and 0 bases from J, leaving 12 bases between. The CDR3 loop reads CASSSQGPLNTEAFF. The CDR3 nucleotides are TGTGCCAGCAGTTCCCAAGGGCCCTTGAACACTGAAGCTTTCTTT.